This record covers a single T cell receptor (beta chain). CDR1 SGHVS and CDR2 FQNEAQ come from the germline V gene. The V and J ends lost 0 bases and 3 bases, in that order; junction bases with no gene match: 9. There are 19 residues in the CDR3. The data derive from a study of shared clonotypes between healthy human individuals. Only in-frame clones appear in the TCRdb table, and some are missing; sequencing was by immunoSEQ multiplex PCR. The profile shows more than 2 million clones, 90% to 97% of them singletons. The V and J genes are TRBV7-8 and TRBJ2-1; 12 positions agree with TRBD2. The receptor comes from a man between 18 and 29 years old in good health. The specimen sequenced was naive CD4+ T cells sorted from blood. The subset denotes: CD45RA+ positively selected. The DNA for the CDR3 is TGTGCCAGCAGCTTAGCGGAAACGCTAGCGGGGGGGCGCTACAATGAGCAGTTCTTC. Protein: CASSLAETLAGGRYNEQFF.